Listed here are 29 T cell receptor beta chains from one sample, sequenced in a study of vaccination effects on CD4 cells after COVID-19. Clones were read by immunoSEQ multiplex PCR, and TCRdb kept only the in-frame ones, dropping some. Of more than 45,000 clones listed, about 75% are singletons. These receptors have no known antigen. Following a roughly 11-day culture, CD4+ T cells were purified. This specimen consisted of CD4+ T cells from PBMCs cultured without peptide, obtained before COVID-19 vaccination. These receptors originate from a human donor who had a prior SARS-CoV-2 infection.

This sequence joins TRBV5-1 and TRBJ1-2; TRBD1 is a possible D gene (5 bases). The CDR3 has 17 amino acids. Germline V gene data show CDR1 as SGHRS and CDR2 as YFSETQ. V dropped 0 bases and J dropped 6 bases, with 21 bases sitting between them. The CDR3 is CASSLGGTTGAHNGYTF. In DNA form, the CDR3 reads TGCGCCAGCAGCTTGGGAGGGACGACGGGAGCACACAATGGCTACACCTTC.

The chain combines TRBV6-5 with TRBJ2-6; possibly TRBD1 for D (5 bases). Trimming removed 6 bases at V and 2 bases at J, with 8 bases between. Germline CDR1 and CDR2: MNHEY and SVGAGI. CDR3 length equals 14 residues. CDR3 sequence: CASSTGPGANVLTF. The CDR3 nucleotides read TGTGCCAGCAGCACAGGCCCTGGGGCCAACGTCCTGACTTTC.

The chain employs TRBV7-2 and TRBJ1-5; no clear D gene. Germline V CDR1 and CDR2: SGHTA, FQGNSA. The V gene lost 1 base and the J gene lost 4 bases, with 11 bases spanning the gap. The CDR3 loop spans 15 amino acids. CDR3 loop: CASSLVGSLNQPQHF. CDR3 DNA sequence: TGTGCCAGCAGCTTAGTTGGTTCGCTTAATCAGCCCCAGCATTTT.

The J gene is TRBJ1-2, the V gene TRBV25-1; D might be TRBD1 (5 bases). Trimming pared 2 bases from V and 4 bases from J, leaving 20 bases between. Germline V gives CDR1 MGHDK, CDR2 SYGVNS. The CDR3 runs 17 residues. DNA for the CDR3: TGTGCCAGCAGTGAAACGGGGGGAGAGGGGTTCGTCTATGGCTACACCTTC. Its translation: CASSETGGEGFVYGYTF.

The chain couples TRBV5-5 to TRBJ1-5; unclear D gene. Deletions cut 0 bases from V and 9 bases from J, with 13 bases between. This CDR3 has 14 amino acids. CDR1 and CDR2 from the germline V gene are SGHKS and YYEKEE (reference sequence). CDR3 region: CASSLDGRVAPQHF. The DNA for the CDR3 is TGTGCCAGCAGCTTGGATGGGAGGGTTGCGCCCCAGCATTTT.

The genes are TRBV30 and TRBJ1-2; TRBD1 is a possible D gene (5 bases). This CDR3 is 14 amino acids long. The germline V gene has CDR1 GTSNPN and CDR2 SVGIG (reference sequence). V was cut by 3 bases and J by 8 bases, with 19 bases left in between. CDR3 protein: CAWRRFGGSPGYTF. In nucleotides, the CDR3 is TGTGCCTGGAGGAGATTCGGGGGTTCCCCCGGCTACACCTTC.

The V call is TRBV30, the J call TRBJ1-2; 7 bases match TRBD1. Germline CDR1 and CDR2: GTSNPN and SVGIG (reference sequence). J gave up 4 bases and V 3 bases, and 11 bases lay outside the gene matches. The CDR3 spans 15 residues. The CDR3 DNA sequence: TGTGCCTGGAGAGTAGGGGGCAGGGGTCTCTATGGCTACACCTTC. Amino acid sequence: CAWRVGGRGLYGYTF.

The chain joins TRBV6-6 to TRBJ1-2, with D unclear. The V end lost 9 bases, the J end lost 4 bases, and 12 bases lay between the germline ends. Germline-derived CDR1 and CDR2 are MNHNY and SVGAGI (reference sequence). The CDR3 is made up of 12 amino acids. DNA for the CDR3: TGTGCCAGTTCCTTTGGTGTCTATGGCTACACCTTC. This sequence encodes CASSFGVYGYTF.

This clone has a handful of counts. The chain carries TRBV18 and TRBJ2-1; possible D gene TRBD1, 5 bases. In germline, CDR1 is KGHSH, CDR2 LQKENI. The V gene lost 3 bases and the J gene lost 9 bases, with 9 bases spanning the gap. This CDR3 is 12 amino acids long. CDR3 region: CASSPWQGEQFF. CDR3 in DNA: TGTGCCAGCTCACCTTGGCAGGGTGAGCAGTTCTTC.

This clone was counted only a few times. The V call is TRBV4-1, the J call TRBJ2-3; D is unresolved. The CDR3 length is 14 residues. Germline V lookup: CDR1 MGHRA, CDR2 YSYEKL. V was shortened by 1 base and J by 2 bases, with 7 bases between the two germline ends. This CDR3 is CASSQVVTTDTQYF. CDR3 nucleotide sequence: TGCGCCAGCAGCCAAGTCGTCACCACAGATACGCAGTATTTT.

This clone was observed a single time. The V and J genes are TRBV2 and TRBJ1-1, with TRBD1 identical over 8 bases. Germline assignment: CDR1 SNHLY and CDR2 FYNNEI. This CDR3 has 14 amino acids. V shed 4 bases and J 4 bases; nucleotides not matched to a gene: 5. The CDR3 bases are TGTGCCAGCAGTGGACAGGGGATGGGCACTGAAGCTTTCTTT. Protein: CASSGQGMGTEAFF.

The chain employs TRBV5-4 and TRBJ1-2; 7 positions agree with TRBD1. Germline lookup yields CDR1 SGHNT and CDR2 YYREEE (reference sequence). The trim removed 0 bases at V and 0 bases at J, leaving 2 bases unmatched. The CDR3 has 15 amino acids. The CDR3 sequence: CASSLVGGTNYGYTF. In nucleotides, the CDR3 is TGTGCCAGCAGCTTGGTAGGGGGCACTAACTATGGCTACACCTTC.

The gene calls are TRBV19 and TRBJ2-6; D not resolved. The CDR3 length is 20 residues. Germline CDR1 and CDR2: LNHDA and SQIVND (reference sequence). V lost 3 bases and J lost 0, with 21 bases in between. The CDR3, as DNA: TGTGCCAGTAGTATCCGGAGAATAATTGGCCCTCTCTCTGGGGCCAACGTCCTGACTTTC. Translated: CASSIRRIIGPLSGANVLTF.

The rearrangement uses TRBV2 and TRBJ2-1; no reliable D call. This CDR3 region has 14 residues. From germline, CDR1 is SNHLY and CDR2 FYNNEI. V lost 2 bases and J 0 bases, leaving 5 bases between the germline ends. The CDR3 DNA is TGTGCCAGCAGTGAACGCAGCTCCTACAATGAGCAGTTCTTC. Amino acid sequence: CASSERSSYNEQFF.

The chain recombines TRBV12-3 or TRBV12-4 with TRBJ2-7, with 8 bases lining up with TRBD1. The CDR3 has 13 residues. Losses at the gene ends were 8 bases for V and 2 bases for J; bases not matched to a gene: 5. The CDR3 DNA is TGTGCCAGCGGGGCAGGGGGCACCTACGAGCAGTACTTC. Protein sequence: CASGAGGTYEQYF.

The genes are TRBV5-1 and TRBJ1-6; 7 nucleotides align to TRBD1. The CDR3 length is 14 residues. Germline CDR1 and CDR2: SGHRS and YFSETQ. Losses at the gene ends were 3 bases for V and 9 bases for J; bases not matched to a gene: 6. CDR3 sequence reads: CASSWKGAGSPLHF. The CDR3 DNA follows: TGCGCCAGCAGCTGGAAGGGGGCAGGTTCACCCCTCCACTTT.

The CDR3 nucleotides are TGTGCCAGCAGTTACGGGGACACGAACTATGGCTACACCTTC. This translates into CASSYGDTNYGYTF. This sequence joins TRBV6-5 and TRBJ1-2, with D tentatively TRBD1 (6 bases). The CDR3 is made up of 14 amino acids. Germline CDR1 is MNHEY and CDR2 is SVGAGI. Trimming removed 2 bases from V and 2 bases from J, with 9 bases in between.

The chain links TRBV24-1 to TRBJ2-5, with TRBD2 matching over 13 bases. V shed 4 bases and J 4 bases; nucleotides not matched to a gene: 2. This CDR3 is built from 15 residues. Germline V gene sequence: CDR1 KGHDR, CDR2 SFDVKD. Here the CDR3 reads CATSDRLAGGETQYF. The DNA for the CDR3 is TGTGCCACCAGTGACCGACTAGCGGGAGGAGAGACCCAGTACTTC.

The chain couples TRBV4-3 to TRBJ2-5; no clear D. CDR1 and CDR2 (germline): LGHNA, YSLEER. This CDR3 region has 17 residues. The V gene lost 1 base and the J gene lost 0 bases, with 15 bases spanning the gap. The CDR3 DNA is TGCGCCAGCAGCCAAGGGGGAAGCAGAATATACCAAGAGACCCAGTACTTC. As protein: CASSQGGSRIYQETQYF.

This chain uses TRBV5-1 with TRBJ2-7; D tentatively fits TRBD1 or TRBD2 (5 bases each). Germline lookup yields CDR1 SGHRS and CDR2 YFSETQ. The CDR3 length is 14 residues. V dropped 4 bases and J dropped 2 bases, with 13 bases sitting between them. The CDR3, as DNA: TGCGCCAGCAGCCCCGGGACGGCTACCTACGAGCAGTACTTC. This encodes CASSPGTATYEQYF. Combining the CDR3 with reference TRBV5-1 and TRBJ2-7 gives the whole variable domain KAGVTQTPRYLIKTRGQQVTLSCSPISGHRSVSWYQQTPGQGLQFLFEYFSETQRNKGNFPGRFSGRQFSNSRSEMNVSTLELGDSALYLCASSPGTATYEQYFGPGTRLTVT.

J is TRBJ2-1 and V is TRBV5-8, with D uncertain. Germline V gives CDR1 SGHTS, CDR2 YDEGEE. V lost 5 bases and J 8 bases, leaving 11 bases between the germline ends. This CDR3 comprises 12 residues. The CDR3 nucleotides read TGTGCCAGCAGAGGACCGGTCGATGAGCAGTTCTTC. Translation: CASRGPVDEQFF.

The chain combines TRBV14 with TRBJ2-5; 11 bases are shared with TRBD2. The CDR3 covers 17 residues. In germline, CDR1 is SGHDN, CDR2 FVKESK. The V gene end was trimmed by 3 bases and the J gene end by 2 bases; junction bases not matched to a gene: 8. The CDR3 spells CASSHLAGGRFQETQYF. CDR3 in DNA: TGTGCCAGCAGCCACCTAGCGGGAGGAAGATTTCAAGAGACCCAGTACTTC.

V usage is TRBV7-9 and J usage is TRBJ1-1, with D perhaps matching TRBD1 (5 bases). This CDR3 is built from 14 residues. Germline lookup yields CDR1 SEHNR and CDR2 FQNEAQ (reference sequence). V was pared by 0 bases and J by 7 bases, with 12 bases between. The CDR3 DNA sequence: TGTGCCAGCAGCTTAGCTCCGGGACGGAGTGAAGCTTTCTTT. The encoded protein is CASSLAPGRSEAFF.

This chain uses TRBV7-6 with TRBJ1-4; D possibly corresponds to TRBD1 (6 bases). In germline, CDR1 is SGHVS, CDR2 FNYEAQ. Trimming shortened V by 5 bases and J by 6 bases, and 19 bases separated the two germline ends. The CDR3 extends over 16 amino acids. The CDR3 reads CASSPARGAIHEKLFF. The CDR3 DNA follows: TGTGCCAGCAGCCCAGCTCGGGGGGCGATACATGAAAAACTGTTTTTT.

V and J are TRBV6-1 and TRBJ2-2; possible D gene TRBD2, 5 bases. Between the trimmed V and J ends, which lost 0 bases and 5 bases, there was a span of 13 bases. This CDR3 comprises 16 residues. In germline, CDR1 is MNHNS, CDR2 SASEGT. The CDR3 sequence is CASSEASYPGTGELFF. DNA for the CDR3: TGTGCCAGCAGTGAAGCTTCCTACCCGGGGACCGGGGAGCTGTTTTTT.

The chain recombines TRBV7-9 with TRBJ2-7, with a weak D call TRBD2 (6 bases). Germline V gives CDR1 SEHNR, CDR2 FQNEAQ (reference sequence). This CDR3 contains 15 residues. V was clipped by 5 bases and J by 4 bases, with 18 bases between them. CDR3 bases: TGTGCCAGCAGCGCCGTAGGGACTGGAAGATACGAGCAGTACTTC. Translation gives CASSAVGTGRYEQYF.

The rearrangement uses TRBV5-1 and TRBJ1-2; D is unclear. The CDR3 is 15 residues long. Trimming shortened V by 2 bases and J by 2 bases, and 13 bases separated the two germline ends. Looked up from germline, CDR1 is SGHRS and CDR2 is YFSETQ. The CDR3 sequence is CASSFSAQPNYGYTF. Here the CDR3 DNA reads TGCGCCAGCAGCTTCTCTGCCCAGCCAAACTATGGCTACACCTTC.

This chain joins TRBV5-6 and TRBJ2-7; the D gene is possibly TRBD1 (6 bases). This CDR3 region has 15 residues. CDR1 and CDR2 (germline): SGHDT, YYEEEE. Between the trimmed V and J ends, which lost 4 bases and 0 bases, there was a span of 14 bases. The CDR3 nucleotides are TGTGCCAGCAGCACAGGGCCGAGGGCCTCCTACGAGCAGTACTTC. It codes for CASSTGPRASYEQYF. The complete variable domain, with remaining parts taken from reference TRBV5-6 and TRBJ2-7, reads DAGVTQSPTHLIKTRGQQVTLRCSPKSGHDTVSWYQQALGQGPQFIFQYYEEEERQRGNFPDRFSGHQFPNYSSELNVNALLLGDSALYLCASSTGPRASYEQYFGPGTRLTVT.

The CDR3 region is CASSTGQGRAGGDTQYF. The CDR3, as DNA: TGTGCCAGTAGTACGGGCCAGGGGAGGGCGGGAGGAGATACGCAGTATTTT. The V gene is TRBV19, the J gene TRBJ2-3, with TRBD2 identical over 8 bases. The CDR3 is 17 residues long. Germline trimming cut 4 bases from V and 5 bases from J; bases unmatched to any gene: 14. From germline, CDR1 is LNHDA and CDR2 SQIVND (reference sequence).